This paragraph reports one T cell receptor beta chain. In the authors' methods: Scientists estimated how many nucleated cells there were by amplifying reference gene primers. The data were produced by immunoSEQ multiplex PCR, yet TCRdb's version contains in-frame clones alone and is incomplete. V and J calls and clone size come straight from that table; D and trimming were deduced from the DNA. The table includes 200,000 to 250,000 clones, 88% detected once. The data stem from a study of blood T cell repertoires in COVID-19. Residents of 24 US areas, aged about 18 to 89 years, made up the participants. Clinical history reported by participants formed the basis on which cohorts were assigned. The CDR3 is made up of 16 amino acids. Between the trimmed V and J ends, which lost 0 bases and 4 bases, there was a span of 15 bases. The germline V gene encodes CDR1 LGHNA and CDR2 YSLEER.

The chain links TRBV4-3 to TRBJ1-1, with D hard to call. Specimen: PBMCs or T cells enriched from blood (not recorded which). The sequence came from a woman aged 25-40 years who had recovered from COVID-19. The CDR3, as DNA: TGCGCCAGCAGCCAAGATGCGGAGACTCCAAGCACTGAAGCTTTCTTT. Amino acid sequence: CASSQDAETPSTEAFF.